These 29 T cell receptor beta chains originate from one sample sequenced in a study of blood T cell repertoires in COVID-19. Repertoires were generated with immunoSEQ multiplex PCR, while TCRdb's copy carries only in-frame clones and drops some. Of 250,000 to 350,000 clones in the sample, 75% to 90% are singletons; the top ten hold approximately 4.2%. Sequenced input: PBMCs or T cells enriched from blood (not recorded which). All receptors come from a woman in her twenties or thirties who had recovered from COVID-19.

J is TRBJ2-7 and V is TRBV7-2; the D gene is possibly TRBD1 (8 bases). Germline V gives CDR1 SGHTA, CDR2 FQGNSA. The V and J ends lost 5 bases and 5 bases respectively, with 22 bases between them. The CDR3 is 16 amino acids. The CDR3 spells CASSPWTGRDLHEQYF. For the CDR3, the DNA is TGTGCCAGCAGCCCTTGGACAGGGAGGGATCTCCACGAGCAGTACTTC.

The rearrangement joins TRBV7-6 to TRBJ1-2, with 8 bases aligning to TRBD1. CDR1 and CDR2 (germline): SGHVS, FNYEAQ. The V gene end was trimmed by 5 bases and the J gene end by 4 bases; junction bases not matched to a gene: 6. CDR3 length equals 14 residues. The CDR3 reads CASSLNGQGYGYTF. In nucleotides, the CDR3 is TGTGCCAGCAGCCTGAACGGACAGGGCTATGGCTACACCTTC. The variable domain in full, completed from reference TRBV7-6 and TRBJ1-2, reads GAGVSQSPRYKVTKRGQDVALRCDPISGHVSLYWYRQALGQGPEFLTYFNYEAQQDKSGLPNDRFSAERPEGSISTLTIQRTEQRDSAMYRCASSLNGQGYGYTFGSGTRLTVV.

This chain uses TRBV6-6 with TRBJ1-1; weak D call: TRBD1 (6 bases). This CDR3 is built from 13 residues. Trimming took 10 bases from V and 0 from J, leaving 12 bases between them. Germline-derived CDR1 and CDR2 are MNHNY and SVGAGI (reference sequence). The CDR3 loop reads CATSQGVNTEAFF. CDR3 nucleotide sequence: TGTGCCACATCACAGGGAGTGAACACTGAAGCTTTCTTT.

The chain joins TRBV19 to TRBJ1-2; D call uncertain. The CDR3 is made up of 13 amino acids. The V end lost 1 base, the J end lost 5 bases, and 8 bases lay between the germline ends. Germline V CDR1 and CDR2: LNHDA, SQIVND (reference sequence). The CDR3 sequence is CASSIVQFYGYTF. CDR3 nucleotides: TGTGCCAGTAGTATAGTACAGTTTTATGGCTACACCTTC.

The CDR3 coding sequence is TGTGCCAGCAGTGAATCCGGGACAGACCTTTATAGCAATCAGCCCCAGCATTTT. It is translated as CASSESGTDLYSNQPQHF. This rearrangement joins TRBV28 to TRBJ1-5; 7 nucleotides match TRBD1. This CDR3 is 18 amino acids long. V shed 5 bases, J shed 0 bases, and the junction held 13 bases outside the gene matches. Per germline, CDR1 MDHEN and CDR2 SYDVKM.

The V call is TRBV5-1, the J call TRBJ1-3; D not resolved. V lost 2 bases, J lost 3 bases, and 12 bases lay in between. The CDR3 has 15 amino acids. CDR1 and CDR2 (germline): SGHRS, YFSETQ. CDR3 bases: TGCGCCAGCAGCTTTAGGTCGGGAAGTGGAAACACCATATATTTT. Translating it yields CASSFRSGSGNTIYF. Full variable domain (rest looked up from reference TRBV5-1 and TRBJ1-3): KAGVTQTPRYLIKTRGQQVTLSCSPISGHRSVSWYQQTPGQGLQFLFEYFSETQRNKGNFPGRFSGRQFSNSRSEMNVSTLELGDSALYLCASSFRSGSGNTIYFGEGSWLTVV.

The chain couples TRBV5-6 to TRBJ1-1; 7 positions agree with TRBD1. The CDR3 sequence is 14 residues long. The junction had 4 bases not matched to a gene; V was cut back by 0 bases and J by 5 bases. Germline V CDR1 and CDR2: SGHDT, YYEEEE. The CDR3: CASSLGQGRTEAFF. The CDR3, as DNA: TGTGCCAGCAGCTTGGGACAGGGACGAACTGAAGCTTTCTTT.

The chain combines TRBV6-5 with TRBJ1-5; D possibly corresponds to TRBD1 (6 bases). V was trimmed by 6 bases and J by 3 bases, leaving 9 bases between them. This CDR3 has 13 residues. The germline CDR1 and CDR2 sequences are MNHEY and SVGAGI. The CDR3 DNA follows: TGTGCCAGCAGACGGGACACCAATCAGCCCCAGCATTTT. Translation: CASRRDTNQPQHF.

The V call is TRBV27, the J call TRBJ2-5; 7 nucleotides align to TRBD1. Trimming at V came to 8 bases and at J to 5 bases, leaving 8 bases not matched to a gene. The germline V gene has CDR1 MNHEY and CDR2 SMNVEV (reference sequence). The CDR3 consists of 13 residues. The DNA of the CDR3 is TGTGCCAGCGCAGGGGGTCTCCAGGAGACCCAGTACTTC. It yields the protein CASAGGLQETQYF.

The chain uses TRBV7-2 and TRBJ2-5; 7 positions match TRBD2. J was trimmed by 3 bases and V by 1 base; bases with no gene match: 2. The germline CDR1 and CDR2 sequences are SGHTA and FQGNSA. This CDR3 is 14 amino acids long. The CDR3 sequence: CASSLGLAKETQYF. The CDR3 DNA reads as TGTGCCAGCAGCTTAGGACTAGCAAAAGAGACCCAGTACTTC.

This chain connects TRBV10-3 to TRBJ1-2; 9 bases are a match to TRBD1. V lost 9 bases, J lost 4 bases, and 6 bases stayed unmatched. This CDR3 contains 13 residues. CDR1 is ENHRY, CDR2 SYGVKD, per germline. The CDR3 DNA sequence: TGTGCCATTCCGGGACAGGGTGGCTATGGCTACACCTTC. Residues: CAIPGQGGYGYTF.

This CDR3 is CASSPTGGENIQYF. CDR3 in DNA: TGCGCCAGCAGCCCGACAGGGGGCGAAAACATTCAGTACTTC. This chain links TRBV5-1 with TRBJ2-4; TRBD1 matches 10 bases. In germline, CDR1 is SGHRS, CDR2 YFSETQ. This CDR3 region has 14 residues. V lost 4 bases and J lost 5; bases outside the gene matches: 3.

The chain joins TRBV5-1 to TRBJ1-1; D ambiguous. Germline loops: CDR1 SGHRS, CDR2 YFSETQ. The CDR3 is 14 amino acids. Trimming shortened V by 4 bases and J by 1 base, and 11 bases separated the two germline ends. Here the CDR3 DNA reads TGCGCCAGCAGCCGACGATCAGGGAACACTGAAGCTTTCTTT. Translating gives CASSRRSGNTEAFF.

The chain links TRBV11-2 to TRBJ2-1; D unclear. This CDR3 region has 15 residues. Germline assignment: CDR1 SGHAT and CDR2 FQNNGV. V was trimmed by 0 bases and J by 2 bases, leaving 8 bases between them. This chain's CDR3 is CASSLETATYNEQFF. The CDR3 DNA sequence: TGTGCCAGCAGCTTAGAAACAGCTACCTACAATGAGCAGTTCTTC.

The DNA for the CDR3 is TGTGCCAGCCTCGGGGGGATAGCCAAAAACATTCAGTACTTC. The encoded protein is CASLGGIAKNIQYF. The chain has TRBV28 and TRBJ2-4; 7 bases map to TRBD2. J was trimmed by 0 bases and V by 8 bases; bases with no gene match: 4. The V gene's germline CDR1 is MDHEN and CDR2 SYDVKM. The CDR3 has 14 amino acids.

The chain has TRBV9 and TRBJ1-2, with 9 bases fitting TRBD1. Trimming removed 0 bases from V and 6 bases from J; junction bases left unmatched: 18. This CDR3 is built from 19 residues. The V gene's germline CDR1 is SGDLS and CDR2 YYNGEE. The DNA for the CDR3 is TGTGCCAGCAGCGTAGCTTGGCCGGGAGGGGACAGGGCAGCGGATGGCTACACCTTC. It codes for CASSVAWPGGDRAADGYTF.

The rearrangement links TRBV7-3 to TRBJ2-1; D is perhaps TRBD2 (5 bases). V dropped 5 bases and J dropped 5 bases, with 19 bases sitting between them. Germline V gene lookup returns CDR1 SGHTA and CDR2 FQGTGA. The CDR3 has 16 residues. The CDR3 DNA reads TGTGCCAGCAGCCCGACAAGATTTCACGGGAACAATGAGCAGTTCTTC. It is translated as CASSPTRFHGNNEQFF. The entire variable domain, with the rest obtained from reference TRBV7-3 and TRBJ2-1, is as follows: GAGVSQTPSNKVTEKGKYVELRCDPISGHTALYWYRQSLGQGPEFLIYFQGTGAADDSGLPNDRFFAVRPEGSVSTLKIQRTERGDSAVYLCASSPTRFHGNNEQFFGPGTRLTVL.

This clone was seen a handful of times. J is TRBJ2-2 and V is TRBV24-1; 12 bases fit TRBD1. CDR1 is KGHDR and CDR2 is SFDVKD in the germline V gene. The CDR3 consists of 16 residues. With V trimmed by 12 bases and J by 5 bases, 12 bases remained unmatched. Here the CDR3 reads CASGTGGAGKTGELFF. The CDR3 DNA sequence: TGTGCCTCGGGGACAGGGGGCGCCGGAAAAACCGGGGAGCTGTTTTTT.

This chain uses TRBV25-1 with TRBJ2-5; possibly TRBD1 for D (6 bases). The CDR3 extends over 13 amino acids. The V and J ends lost 6 bases and 2 bases respectively, with 10 bases between them. In germline, CDR1 is MGHDK, CDR2 SYGVNS. CDR3 nucleotide sequence: TGTGCCAGCAGCAAGGACAGACAAGAGACCCAGTACTTC. This gives the protein CASSKDRQETQYF.

This clone has a handful of counts. This chain joins TRBV6-5 and TRBJ1-2; D remains unclear. The germline V and J ends were trimmed by 2 bases and 2 bases, with 6 bases remaining between them. This CDR3 has 13 amino acids. The V gene's germline CDR1 is MNHEY and CDR2 SVGAGI. CDR3 sequence reads: CASSYTKNYGYTF. The CDR3 nucleotides read TGTGCCAGCAGTTACACAAAAAACTATGGCTACACCTTC.

The genes are TRBV4-1 and TRBJ1-5; D gene unclear. Germline CDR1 MGHRA, CDR2 YSYEKL. The V gene lost 2 bases and the J gene lost 2 bases, with 10 bases spanning the gap. CDR3 size: 15 residues. CDR3 loop: CASSQRQVGNQPQHF. The CDR3 DNA is TGCGCCAGCAGCCAAAGGCAGGTCGGCAATCAGCCCCAGCATTTT.

The V call is TRBV7-2, the J call TRBJ2-7; TRBD2 agrees at 14 bases. Trimming cost V 5 bases and J 4 bases; bases outside gene matches: 13. The CDR3 contains 18 residues. From germline, CDR1 is SGHTA and CDR2 FQGNSA. CDR3 region: CASSPNSGTSGGFYEQYF. The CDR3, as DNA: TGTGCCAGCAGCCCAAACTCCGGGACTAGCGGGGGATTTTACGAGCAGTACTTC.

The CDR3: CASSGGGPGPQHF. In nucleotides, the CDR3 is TGTGCCAGCAGCGGCGGGGGGCCGGGGCCCCAGCATTTT. V and J are TRBV13 and TRBJ1-5, with D tentatively TRBD1 (6 bases). V lost 5 bases, J lost 9 bases, and 14 bases lay in between. Germline lookup yields CDR1 PRHDT and CDR2 FYEKMQ (reference sequence). CDR3 size: 13 residues.

This rearrangement joins TRBV6-6 to TRBJ2-6; TRBD1 matches 8 bases. Germline V CDR1 and CDR2: MNHNY, SVGAGI (reference sequence). The CDR3 spans 17 residues. Trimming at V came to 5 bases and at J to 2 bases, leaving 8 bases not matched to a gene. The CDR3 protein is CASSQTRGRAGANVLTF. DNA for the CDR3: TGTGCCAGCAGTCAAACCAGGGGGCGCGCTGGGGCCAACGTCCTGACTTTC.

This clone was recorded a few times. The gene calls are TRBV15 and TRBJ1-2; TRBD1 matches 7 bases. Trimming at V came to 3 bases and at J to 4 bases, leaving 8 bases not matched to a gene. Looked up from germline, CDR1 is LNHNV and CDR2 is YYDKDF (reference sequence). The CDR3 loop spans 15 amino acids. The DNA of the CDR3 is TGTGCCACCAGCAGGGGGCTTGGACAGGTCTATGGCTACACCTTC. It codes for CATSRGLGQVYGYTF.

The V and J genes are TRBV9 and TRBJ2-7; D gene ambiguous. Per the germline V gene, CDR1 is SGDLS and CDR2 is YYNGEE. The CDR3 extends over 14 amino acids. V lost 4 bases to trimming and J lost 1 base, with 12 bases between them. CDR3: CASSPRMISYEQYF. The CDR3, as DNA: TGTGCCAGCAGCCCGAGGATGATTTCCTACGAGCAGTACTTC.

This clone has just a few counts. The chain couples TRBV6-4 to TRBJ1-2; 7 nucleotides align to TRBD1. Germline V gene lookup returns CDR1 MRHNA and CDR2 SNTAGT. The CDR3 contains 15 residues. With V trimmed by 0 bases and J by 2 bases, 3 bases remained unmatched. The CDR3 nucleotides read TGTGCCAGCAGTGACTCCCGGGACAGCAACTATGGCTACACCTTC. Protein: CASSDSRDSNYGYTF.

The V call is TRBV19, the J call TRBJ2-1; 9 nucleotides line up with TRBD1. This CDR3 is 17 amino acids long. V was clipped by 3 bases and J by 4 bases; unmatched bases: 10. Germline values: CDR1 LNHDA, CDR2 SQIVND (reference sequence). DNA for the CDR3: TGTGCCAGTAGTATCCGGGACAGGGACACCCAATACAATGAGCAGTTCTTC. Its translation: CASSIRDRDTQYNEQFF.

The chain combines TRBV7-6 with TRBJ2-5; D is perhaps TRBD2 (5 bases). The V end was cut by 2 bases, the J end by 2 bases, with 12 bases between. The germline V gene encodes CDR1 SGHVS and CDR2 FNYEAQ. This CDR3 spans 15 amino acids. The CDR3 nucleotides read TGTGCCAGCAGCTTAAGTATGGGAGTTCAAGAGACCCAGTACTTC. Translation: CASSLSMGVQETQYF.